Shown below are 17 T cell receptor beta chains from a single sample sequenced in a study of long-term antiretroviral therapy in people with HIV. At survey level, the immunoSEQ assay was run in its v3.0 version. Assay: immunoSEQ multiplex PCR; the TCRdb copy retains only in-frame clones and omits some. Of 30,000 to 35,000 clones listed, 75% to 85% are singletons. This sample comprised unsorted PBMCs, obtained 1.9 years after starting antiretroviral therapy. Receptors originate from a man younger than 35 with HIV.

V usage is TRBV11-2 and J usage is TRBJ2-1, with D possibly matching TRBD1 (5 bases). Germline loops: CDR1 SGHAT, CDR2 FQNNGV. The CDR3 length is 14 residues. The ends were cut back, 5 bases at V and 2 bases at J, with 10 bases in the middle. This CDR3 is CASSPDMTYNEQFF. The CDR3 DNA sequence: TGTGCCAGCAGCCCGGACATGACCTACAATGAGCAGTTCTTC.

This chain links TRBV7-3 with TRBJ2-7, with 9 bases matching TRBD2. From germline, CDR1 is SGHTA and CDR2 FQGTGA. The CDR3 consists of 14 residues. V shed 2 bases and J 4 bases; nucleotides not matched to a gene: 3. CDR3 protein: CASSLAGGGYEQYF. For the CDR3, the DNA is TGTGCCAGCAGCTTAGCGGGAGGGGGTTACGAGCAGTACTTC.

CDR3 nucleotides: TGTGCCAGCTGCCGGGCCCTTAATGAAAAACTGTTTTTT. Translated: CASCRALNEKLFF. The V gene is TRBV28, the J gene TRBJ1-4; D remains ambiguous. CDR3 length: 13 residues. CDR1 MDHEN and CDR2 SYDVKM come from the germline V gene. Trimming stripped 8 bases from V and 4 bases from J, with 11 bases between. Based on the CDR3 plus reference TRBV28 and TRBJ1-4, the full variable domain is DVKVTQSSRYLVKRTGEKVFLECVQDMDHENMFWYRQDPGLGLRLIYFSYDVKMKEKGDIPEGYSVSREKKERFSLILESASTNQTSMYLCASCRALNEKLFFGSGTQLSVL.

The chain links TRBV11-2 to TRBJ2-5; no reliable D call. Deletions cut 3 bases from V and 7 bases from J, with 12 bases between. CDR3 length: 13 residues. The germline CDR1 and CDR2 sequences are SGHAT and FQNNGV. For the CDR3, the DNA is TGTGCCAGCAGCTTTACAGCCACCGTGACCCAGTACTTC. This translates into CASSFTATVTQYF.

The chain employs TRBV27 and TRBJ1-5; 8 bases align to TRBD1. Germline-derived CDR1 and CDR2 are MNHEY and SMNVEV (reference sequence). The V gene end was trimmed by 0 bases and the J gene end by 0 bases; junction bases not matched to a gene: 4. The length of the CDR3 is 17 residues. CDR3 residues: CASSLSGDRYSNQPQHF. CDR3 in DNA: TGTGCCAGCAGTTTATCGGGGGACAGGTATAGCAATCAGCCCCAGCATTTT.

The V gene is TRBV7-2, the J gene TRBJ1-2; D gene ambiguous. Germline CDR1 and CDR2: SGHTA and FQGNSA. The CDR3 contains 13 residues. V lost 5 bases and J lost 7, with 14 bases in between. In nucleotides, the CDR3 is TGTGCCAGCAGCCCTAGACGGGTGGGTGGCTACACCTTC. Translated, it gives CASSPRRVGGYTF.

This sequence joins TRBV27 and TRBJ1-3; D is uncertain. Trimming took off 6 bases at V and 2 bases at J, with 17 bases between the two ends. The germline gives CDR1 MNHEY, CDR2 SMNVEV (reference sequence). The CDR3 totals 16 residues. The CDR3 loop reads CASSRGSPKTGNTIYF. For the CDR3, the DNA is TGTGCCAGCAGCCGAGGCAGCCCAAAAACTGGAAACACCATATATTTT.

This chain joins TRBV2 and TRBJ2-5, with D perhaps matching TRBD1 (5 bases). V was pared by 2 bases and J by 5 bases, with 12 bases between. Germline CDR1 is SNHLY and CDR2 is FYNNEI. The CDR3 covers 14 residues. The CDR3 DNA sequence: TGTGCCAGCAGTGAACAGCCCAGGGTGGAGACCCAGTACTTC. This sequence encodes CASSEQPRVETQYF.

The chain links TRBV7-9 to TRBJ2-3; 8 nucleotides align to TRBD2. The CDR3 is 16 residues long. Germline CDR1 is SEHNR and CDR2 is FQNEAQ (reference sequence). V was clipped by 1 base and J by 2 bases; unmatched bases: 5. CDR3 sequence: CASSLGLRGDTDTQYF. Here the CDR3 DNA reads TGTGCCAGCAGCTTAGGTCTGCGGGGGGACACAGATACGCAGTATTTT.

This clone showed up just once. The chain carries TRBV29-1 and TRBJ2-1, with 9 bases identical to TRBD1. Germline CDR1 and CDR2: SQVTM and ANQGSEA. This CDR3 is built from 14 residues. V lost 7 bases to trimming and J lost 1 base; unmatched junction nucleotides: 5. Here the CDR3 reads CSGRTGVSYNEQFF. CDR3 nucleotide sequence: TGCAGCGGGCGGACAGGGGTGTCCTACAATGAGCAGTTCTTC.

This rearrangement joins TRBV28 to TRBJ2-1; 8 positions agree with TRBD2. The V gene end was trimmed by 2 bases and the J gene end by 4 bases; junction bases not matched to a gene: 4. This CDR3 spans 15 amino acids. Germline V lookup: CDR1 MDHEN, CDR2 SYDVKM. The DNA for the CDR3 is TGTGCCAGCAGTTTAATAGCGGGGACTTACAATGAGCAGTTCTTC. Protein: CASSLIAGTYNEQFF.

The chain joins TRBV19 to TRBJ2-5; 9 positions agree with TRBD1. V shed 2 bases and J 4 bases; nucleotides not matched to a gene: 8. This CDR3 spans 16 amino acids. The germline V gene has CDR1 LNHDA and CDR2 SQIVND (reference sequence). In DNA, the CDR3 is TGTGCCAGTAGTATACCCCCCGGACAGGGGACAGAGACCCAGTACTTC. Encoded protein: CASSIPPGQGTETQYF.

The chain uses TRBV27 and TRBJ1-6; 10 nucleotides match TRBD1. CDR1 is MNHEY, CDR2 SMNVEV, per germline (reference sequence). J was trimmed by 3 bases and V by 8 bases; bases with no gene match: 4. The CDR3 has 15 residues. In DNA, the CDR3 is TGTGCCAGCCGACAGGGGGCTTACTATAATTCACCCCTCCACTTT. This gives the protein CASRQGAYYNSPLHF.

There are a few counts of this clone. The J gene is TRBJ1-4, the V gene TRBV27; a weak D match, TRBD1 (6 bases). Per germline, CDR1 MNHEY and CDR2 SMNVEV (reference sequence). V lost 3 bases and J lost 5, with 10 bases in between. The length of the CDR3 is 14 residues. The CDR3 sequence is CASSFWQGNEKLFF. In nucleotides, the CDR3 is TGTGCCAGCAGTTTTTGGCAGGGGAATGAAAAACTGTTTTTT. Supplemented by reference TRBV27 and TRBJ1-4, the full variable domain reads EAQVTQNPRYLITVTGKKLTVTCSQNMNHEYMSWYRQDPGLGLRQIYYSMNVEVTDKGDVPEGYKVSRKEKRNFPLILESPSPNQTSLYFCASSFWQGNEKLFFGSGTQLSVL.

The chain is built from TRBV4-1 and TRBJ2-1; D might be TRBD1 (6 bases). V lost 5 bases and J 5 bases, leaving 10 bases between the germline ends. The CDR3 consists of 13 residues. The germline V gene has CDR1 MGHRA and CDR2 YSYEKL. CDR3 loop: CASSYRVDNEQFF. The CDR3, as DNA: TGCGCCAGCAGCTACAGGGTCGACAATGAGCAGTTCTTC.

This chain joins TRBV6-1 and TRBJ2-3, with 7 positions matching TRBD1. J gave up 4 bases and V 4 bases, and 5 bases lay outside the gene matches. This CDR3 comprises 14 residues. Looked up from germline, CDR1 is MNHNS and CDR2 is SASEGT. The CDR3 DNA reads TGTGCCAGCAGTGGACAGGGTGCATCAGATACGCAGTATTTT. Protein product: CASSGQGASDTQYF.

The V and J genes are TRBV5-1 and TRBJ2-5; possibly TRBD2 for D (5 bases). Trimming cost V 4 bases and J 4 bases, with 17 bases left between them. This CDR3 is built from 15 residues. Germline loops: CDR1 SGHRS, CDR2 YFSETQ. CDR3 DNA sequence: TGCGCCAGCAGCCTGATCCCCGGACTGTTAGAGACCCAGTACTTC. It translates to CASSLIPGLLETQYF.